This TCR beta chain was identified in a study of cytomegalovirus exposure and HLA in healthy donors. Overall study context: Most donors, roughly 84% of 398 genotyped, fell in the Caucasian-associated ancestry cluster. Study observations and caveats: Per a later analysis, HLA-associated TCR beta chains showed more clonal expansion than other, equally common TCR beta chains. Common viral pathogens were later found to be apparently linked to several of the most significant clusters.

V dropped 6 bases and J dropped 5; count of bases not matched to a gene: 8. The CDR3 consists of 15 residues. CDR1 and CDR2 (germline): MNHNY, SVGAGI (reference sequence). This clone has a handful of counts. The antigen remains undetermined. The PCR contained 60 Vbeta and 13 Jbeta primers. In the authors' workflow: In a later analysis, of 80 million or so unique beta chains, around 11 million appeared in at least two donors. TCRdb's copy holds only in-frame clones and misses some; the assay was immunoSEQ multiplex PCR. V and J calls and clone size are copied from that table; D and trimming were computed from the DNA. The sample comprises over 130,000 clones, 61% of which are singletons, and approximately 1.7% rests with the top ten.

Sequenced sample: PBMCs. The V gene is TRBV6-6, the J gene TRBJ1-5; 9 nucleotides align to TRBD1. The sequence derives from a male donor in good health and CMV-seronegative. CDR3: CASRPKTGGDQPQHF. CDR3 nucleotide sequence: TGTGCCAGCAGACCCAAAACAGGGGGCGATCAGCCCCAGCATTTT.